This TCR beta chain was obtained from a study of Graves' ophthalmopathy and Graves' hyperthyroidism. Only newly diagnosed hyperthyroidism patients aged 18 to 65, with under 2 months' duration, were enrolled. This clonotype was observed many times. The authors amplified TCR beta CDR3 regions, and they did so from RNA transcripts for repertoire sequencing. An initial RT-PCR round employing HTBI primers preceded a second-round multiplex PCR. Each CDR3 protein gets one entry after TCRdb re-called the multiplex PCR reads with MiXCR. Of about 620,000 distinct CDR3 sequences listed, 20% to 25% are singletons. CDR1 and CDR2 from the germline V gene are GTSNPN and SVGIG (reference sequence). The CDR3 is 11 residues long. V was trimmed by 0 bases and J by 6 bases, leaving 5 bases between them.

This receptor was obtained from a woman aged 18-30 years with stable Graves' hyperthyroidism. Some clones in this sample may be carry-over from other donors' samples. The chain has TRBV30 and TRBJ1-1; D not resolved. Sequenced input: peripheral blood. The CDR3 sequence is CAWSVKPEAFF. The CDR3 DNA sequence: TGTGCCTGGAGTGTAAAGCCTGAAGCTTTCTTT.